This T cell receptor (beta chain) was recorded in a study of T cell responses to AZD1222 COVID-19 vaccine. Data came from immunoSEQ multiplex PCR; TCRdb stores just in-frame clones and leaves some out. The table shows more than 95,000 clones, with about 87% occurring only once. For this clone: The antigen remains unidentified.

Trimming removed 4 bases from V and 5 bases from J; junction bases left unmatched: 7. Germline V lookup: CDR1 MNHNS, CDR2 SASEGT. This CDR3 has 16 amino acids. General observations from the study: Possibly, clonal diversity was underestimated; donors were largely white British and included more females.

The sequence derives from an adult in good health. The V and J genes are TRBV6-1 and TRBJ2-3, with TRBD1 matching over 12 bases. Material: peripheral blood, obtained on day 0 of AZD1222 vaccination. CDR3 sequence reads: CASSVRDRGREDTQYF. The CDR3, as DNA: TGTGCCAGCAGTGTCCGGGACAGGGGGCGGGAAGATACGCAGTATTTT.